This is a list of T cell receptor beta chains from one sample in a study of blood T cell repertoires in COVID-19. Profiling relied on immunoSEQ multiplex PCR, and the TCRdb table lists in-frame clones only, not all of them. Among approximately 280,000 clones, around 89% were seen once, and the ten largest hold 1.7%. Input material: PBMCs or T cells enriched from blood (not recorded which). These receptors originate from a woman younger than 35 with acute COVID-19. CDR3s include the opening cysteine and the closing phenylalanine or tryptophan. The D gene is left open where the match is weak. Part of the rows lack a size; the others show once, few, many or a class for expanded clones.

d_call: TRBD1; clone_size: NA; j_call: TRBJ2-7; v_call: TRBV27; cdr3_aa: CASSLVGTGGEQYF; cdr3_nt: TGTGCCAGCAGTTTAGTCGGGACAGGGGGGGAGCAGTACTTC
d_call: NA; clone_size: NA; j_call: TRBJ2-1; v_call: TRBV29-1; cdr3_aa: CSVVLGRGQFF; cdr3_nt: TGCAGCGTTGTTCTAGGCCGGGGGCAGTTCTTC
d_call: NA; clone_size: NA; j_call: TRBJ2-1; v_call: TRBV29-1; cdr3_aa: CSVEATSEQFF; cdr3_nt: TGCAGCGTTGAGGCCACCAGTGAGCAGTTCTTC
d_call: NA; clone_size: NA; j_call: TRBJ2-1; v_call: TRBV10-3; cdr3_aa: CAISGDQGGKDEQFF; cdr3_nt: TGTGCCATCAGTGGGGACCAGGGAGGTAAGGATGAGCAGTTCTTC
d_call: TRBD1; clone_size: NA; j_call: TRBJ1-5; v_call: TRBV6-5; cdr3_aa: CASSNRGRKPQHF; cdr3_nt: TGTGCCAGCAGTAACAGGGGTAGAAAGCCCCAGCATTTT
d_call: NA; clone_size: NA; j_call: TRBJ2-1; v_call: TRBV12-3/TRBV12-4; cdr3_aa: CASSFGDEQFF; cdr3_nt: TGTGCCAGCAGTTTCGGGGATGAGCAGTTCTTC
d_call: NA; clone_size: NA; j_call: TRBJ1-6; v_call: TRBV6-1; cdr3_aa: CASSEVTGNSPLHF; cdr3_nt: TGTGCCAGCAGTGAGGTAACGGGTAATTCACCCCTCCACTTT
d_call: NA; clone_size: NA; j_call: TRBJ1-1; v_call: TRBV29-1; cdr3_aa: CSAGAVNQKAFF; cdr3_nt: TGCAGCGCGGGGGCCGTCAATCAGAAAGCTTTCTTT
d_call: TRBD1; clone_size: once; j_call: TRBJ1-5; v_call: TRBV18; cdr3_aa: CASSPDRGRGQPQHF; cdr3_nt: TGTGCCAGCTCACCCGACAGGGGCCGTGGCCAGCCCCAGCATTTT
d_call: NA; clone_size: NA; j_call: TRBJ1-1; v_call: TRBV7-2; cdr3_aa: CASTSVGGGGGAFF; cdr3_nt: TGTGCCAGCACCTCAGTTGGGGGGGGCGGTGGGGCTTTCTTT
d_call: NA; clone_size: NA; j_call: TRBJ2-2; v_call: TRBV30; cdr3_aa: CARTLGIGGELFF; cdr3_nt: TGTGCCCGCACACTGGGCATCGGCGGGGAGCTGTTTTTT
d_call: TRBD2; clone_size: NA; j_call: TRBJ2-7; v_call: TRBV6-6; cdr3_aa: CASRLAGASYEQYF; cdr3_nt: TGTGCCAGCAGGCTAGCGGGAGCATCCTACGAGCAGTACTTC
d_call: TRBD2; clone_size: NA; j_call: TRBJ2-1; v_call: TRBV27; cdr3_aa: CASSSGGSGTYNEQFF; cdr3_nt: TGTGCCAGCAGTTCCGGGGGTAGCGGGACCTACAATGAGCAGTTCTTC
d_call: NA; clone_size: NA; j_call: TRBJ2-2; v_call: TRBV4-1; cdr3_aa: CASSRTRSHGELFF; cdr3_nt: TGCGCCAGCAGCAGGACACGATCCCACGGGGAGCTGTTTTTT
d_call: NA; clone_size: NA; j_call: TRBJ2-5; v_call: TRBV4-1; cdr3_aa: CASSQGAGQTETQYF; cdr3_nt: TGCGCCAGCAGCCAAGGGGCAGGGCAAACAGAGACCCAGTACTTC
d_call: TRBD1; clone_size: NA; j_call: TRBJ2-7; v_call: TRBV27; cdr3_aa: CASRWTGRLADSYEQYF; cdr3_nt: TGTGCCAGCAGATGGACAGGGCGATTAGCGGATTCCTACGAGCAGTACTTC
d_call: TRBD1; clone_size: NA; j_call: TRBJ2-1; v_call: TRBV24-1; cdr3_aa: CATSDINRGQGIYNEQFF; cdr3_nt: TGTGCCACCAGTGATATCAATCGAGGACAGGGAATATACAATGAGCAGTTCTTC
d_call: NA; clone_size: few; j_call: TRBJ2-7; v_call: TRBV30; cdr3_aa: CAWSTLRGLRAYEQYF; cdr3_nt: TGTGCCTGGAGTACGCTACGAGGACTTCGAGCCTACGAGCAGTACTTC
d_call: NA; clone_size: NA; j_call: TRBJ2-7; v_call: TRBV28; cdr3_aa: CASRQETYEQYF; cdr3_nt: TGTGCCAGCAGGCAGGAAACCTACGAGCAGTACTTC
d_call: NA; clone_size: NA; j_call: TRBJ2-5; v_call: TRBV21-1; cdr3_aa: CAGGWDRGGPFVVEETQYF; cdr3_nt: TGTGCCGGGGGTTGGGACAGGGGAGGTCCCTTCGTCGTCGAAGAGACCCAGTACTTC
d_call: NA; clone_size: NA; j_call: TRBJ2-7; v_call: TRBV3-1/TRBV3-2; cdr3_aa: CASSRALTDTYEQYF; cdr3_nt: TGTGCCAGCAGCCGAGCTTTGACAGATACCTACGAGCAGTACTTC
d_call: TRBD1; clone_size: few; j_call: TRBJ1-2; v_call: TRBV18; cdr3_aa: CASSPLSGQGSYGYTF; cdr3_nt: TGTGCCAGCTCACCACTTTCCGGACAGGGGTCTTATGGCTACACCTTC
d_call: NA; clone_size: NA; j_call: TRBJ1-4; v_call: TRBV6-5; cdr3_aa: CASSYSRVEKLFF; cdr3_nt: TGTGCCAGCAGTTACAGCCGGGTTGAAAAACTGTTTTTT
d_call: NA; clone_size: NA; j_call: TRBJ2-3; v_call: TRBV29-1; cdr3_aa: CSVVREGADTQYF; cdr3_nt: TGCAGCGTCGTTCGTGAAGGAGCAGATACGCAGTATTTT
d_call: TRBD1; clone_size: NA; j_call: TRBJ2-7; v_call: TRBV24-1; cdr3_aa: CATSDPGTGCYEQYF; cdr3_nt: TGTGCCACCAGTGATCCCGGGACAGGGTGTTACGAGCAGTACTTC
d_call: TRBD1; clone_size: NA; j_call: TRBJ2-7; v_call: TRBV29-1; cdr3_aa: CSVCYSTQGAGEQYF; cdr3_nt: TGCAGCGTATGCTATTCTACACAGGGGGCTGGCGAGCAGTACTTC
d_call: TRBD2; clone_size: NA; j_call: TRBJ2-1; v_call: TRBV7-8; cdr3_aa: CASSITSGVYNEQFF; cdr3_nt: TGTGCCAGCAGCATAACTAGCGGAGTTTACAATGAGCAGTTCTTC
d_call: TRBD1; clone_size: NA; j_call: TRBJ2-1; v_call: TRBV2; cdr3_aa: CASSEGQGAYEQFF; cdr3_nt: TGTGCCAGCAGTGAAGGGCAGGGGGCCTATGAGCAGTTCTTC
d_call: TRBD2; clone_size: NA; j_call: TRBJ2-2; v_call: TRBV5-1; cdr3_aa: CASTGRLAGLNTGELFF; cdr3_nt: TGCGCCAGCACCGGAAGGCTAGCGGGATTGAACACCGGGGAGCTGTTTTTT
d_call: NA; clone_size: NA; j_call: TRBJ2-5; v_call: TRBV19; cdr3_aa: CASSGRAGFGTQYF; cdr3_nt: TGTGCCAGTAGTGGCCGGGCGGGCTTCGGGACCCAGTACTTC
d_call: NA; clone_size: NA; j_call: TRBJ1-2; v_call: TRBV19; cdr3_aa: CASSIHRPRGSGGYTF; cdr3_nt: TGTGCCAGTAGTATCCACCGGCCACGAGGTAGTGGTGGCTACACCTTC
d_call: TRBD2; clone_size: NA; j_call: TRBJ2-5; v_call: TRBV25-1; cdr3_aa: CASSEWEGREGRETQYF; cdr3_nt: TGTGCCAGCAGTGAGTGGGAGGGCCGGGAGGGGCGAGAGACCCAGTACTTC
d_call: TRBD2; clone_size: NA; j_call: TRBJ2-1; v_call: TRBV28; cdr3_aa: CASSPGPGSLAGARANEQFF; cdr3_nt: TGTGCCAGCAGTCCCGGCCCAGGGAGCCTAGCGGGAGCGCGAGCCAATGAGCAGTTCTTC
d_call: TRBD1; clone_size: NA; j_call: TRBJ1-2; v_call: TRBV5-4; cdr3_aa: CASSPGGQGAHGYTF; cdr3_nt: TGTGCCAGCAGCCCGGGGGGACAGGGGGCGCATGGCTACACCTTC
d_call: NA; clone_size: NA; j_call: TRBJ1-2; v_call: TRBV28; cdr3_aa: CASSLRRAYGYTF; cdr3_nt: TGTGCCAGCAGTTTACGGAGGGCTTATGGCTACACCTTC
d_call: TRBD1; clone_size: NA; j_call: TRBJ1-2; v_call: TRBV27; cdr3_aa: CASSWGGTGNYGYTF; cdr3_nt: TGTGCCAGCAGTTGGGGAGGGACAGGGAACTATGGCTACACCTTC
d_call: NA; clone_size: NA; j_call: TRBJ1-5; v_call: TRBV28; cdr3_aa: CASTMGGTNQPQHF; cdr3_nt: TGTGCCAGCACTATGGGGGGGACCAATCAGCCCCAGCATTTT
d_call: NA; clone_size: NA; j_call: TRBJ1-2; v_call: TRBV27; cdr3_aa: CASSSEYRSYGYTF; cdr3_nt: TGTGCCAGCAGTTCGGAATATAGGAGCTATGGCTACACCTTC
d_call: NA; clone_size: NA; j_call: TRBJ2-6; v_call: TRBV27; cdr3_aa: CASSSPGSVSGANVLTF; cdr3_nt: TGTGCCAGCAGTTCTCCGGGGTCGGTCTCTGGGGCCAACGTCCTGACTTTC
d_call: TRBD1; clone_size: NA; j_call: TRBJ2-3; v_call: TRBV11-2; cdr3_aa: CASSLVKGAGDTQYF; cdr3_nt: TGTGCCAGCAGCTTAGTTAAGGGGGCGGGAGATACGCAGTATTTT
d_call: TRBD1; clone_size: NA; j_call: TRBJ2-3; v_call: TRBV18; cdr3_aa: CASSRQGGGTDTQYF; cdr3_nt: TGTGCCAGCTCACGACAGGGGGGGGGCACAGATACGCAGTATTTT
d_call: NA; clone_size: NA; j_call: TRBJ1-2; v_call: TRBV2; cdr3_aa: CASMEGRGYGYTF; cdr3_nt: TGTGCCAGCATGGAGGGGCGCGGCTATGGCTACACCTTC
d_call: NA; clone_size: NA; j_call: TRBJ1-6; v_call: TRBV9; cdr3_aa: CASKSGHPNSPLHF; cdr3_nt: TGTGCCAGCAAGTCGGGACATCCTAATTCACCCCTCCACTTT
d_call: NA; clone_size: NA; j_call: TRBJ1-2; v_call: TRBV5-6; cdr3_aa: CASSLGGGYYGYTF; cdr3_nt: TGTGCCAGCAGCTTGGGCGGGGGCTACTATGGCTACACCTTC
d_call: TRBD1; clone_size: NA; j_call: TRBJ1-1; v_call: TRBV4-3; cdr3_aa: CASSQGTGSVGTEAFF; cdr3_nt: TGCGCCAGCAGCCAAGGGACAGGGTCTGTGGGCACTGAAGCTTTCTTT
d_call: TRBD1; clone_size: NA; j_call: TRBJ1-2; v_call: TRBV6-5; cdr3_aa: CASSPRTGPYGYTF; cdr3_nt: TGTGCCAGCAGTCCCAGGACAGGTCCCTATGGCTACACCTTC
d_call: TRBD1; clone_size: few; j_call: TRBJ1-5; v_call: TRBV7-2; cdr3_aa: CASSRDSNQPQHF; cdr3_nt: TGTGCCAGCAGCCGGGACAGTAATCAGCCCCAGCATTTT
d_call: NA; clone_size: NA; j_call: TRBJ1-2; v_call: TRBV3-1/TRBV3-2; cdr3_aa: CASSQVILAAPTSIGYTF; cdr3_nt: TGTGCCAGCAGCCAAGTGATTTTGGCTGCGCCGACTTCTATTGGCTACACCTTC
d_call: NA; clone_size: NA; j_call: TRBJ1-1; v_call: TRBV30; cdr3_aa: CAWKLRTEAFF; cdr3_nt: TGTGCCTGGAAGCTACGCACTGAAGCTTTCTTT
d_call: TRBD1; clone_size: NA; j_call: TRBJ2-3; v_call: TRBV6-6; cdr3_aa: CASRTGSTDTQYF; cdr3_nt: TGTGCCAGTCGGACAGGGTCCACAGATACGCAGTATTTT
d_call: NA; clone_size: NA; j_call: TRBJ1-3; v_call: TRBV4-3; cdr3_aa: CASSPDGGTNSGNTIYF; cdr3_nt: TGCGCCAGCAGCCCAGACGGGGGGACAAACTCAGGAAACACCATATATTTT
d_call: TRBD1; clone_size: NA; j_call: TRBJ2-3; v_call: TRBV28; cdr3_aa: CASSFTGGTDTQYF; cdr3_nt: TGTGCCAGCAGTTTCACAGGGGGCACAGATACGCAGTATTTT
d_call: TRBD1; clone_size: NA; j_call: TRBJ1-6; v_call: TRBV7-8; cdr3_aa: CASSLGQSNSPLHF; cdr3_nt: TGTGCCAGCAGCCTGGGACAGTCCAATTCACCCCTCCACTTT